Shown below are 4 T cell receptor beta chains from a single sample sequenced in a study of shared clonotypes between healthy human individuals. Naive CD8 isolation took CD45RO-negative cells positively selected for CCR7 and excluded terminally differentiated effector memory CD45RA+ cells. Measured with immunoSEQ multiplex PCR; TCRdb has only the in-frame clones, and not every one. This table has around 2.1 million clones, 85% to 95% appearing once. Sequencing was carried out using naive CD8+ T cells from PBMCs. All receptors derive from a man aged 18 to 29 in good health. Some clones in this sample may be carry-over from other donors' samples.

This chain links TRBV27 with TRBJ1-2, with TRBD1 as a possible D gene (5 bases). Germline assignment: CDR1 MNHEY and CDR2 SMNVEV (reference sequence). This CDR3 comprises 17 residues. V was shortened by 5 bases and J by 5 bases, with 24 bases between the two germline ends. Here the CDR3 reads CASSTRGSRVGEYGYTF. Written as DNA, the CDR3 is TGTGCCAGCAGTACCCGGGGGTCTCGGGTGGGTGAGTATGGCTACACCTTC.

The chain uses TRBV5-1 and TRBJ1-5; 8 positions agree with TRBD1. The CDR3 is 15 amino acids. V lost 4 bases and J lost 3; bases outside the gene matches: 6. The V gene's germline CDR1 is SGHRS and CDR2 YFSETQ. The CDR3 bases are TGCGCCAGCAGCGCCGGGACAGGTCTCAATCAGCCCCAGCATTTT. It yields the protein CASSAGTGLNQPQHF.

The chain couples TRBV4-3 to TRBJ2-1, with 8 nucleotides matching TRBD2. This CDR3 has 16 amino acids. Germline CDR1 and CDR2: LGHNA and YSLEER. With V trimmed by 0 bases and J by 2 bases, 3 bases remained unmatched. Written as DNA, the CDR3 is TGCGCCAGCAGCCAAGATAGCGGGGTTACCTACAATGAGCAGTTCTTC. This translates into CASSQDSGVTYNEQFF.

This clone has a single count. The rearrangement joins TRBV7-2 to TRBJ2-7, with a weak D call TRBD2 (6 bases). CDR1 SGHTA and CDR2 FQGNSA come from the germline V gene. This CDR3 is built from 15 residues. V shed 3 bases and J shed 2 bases, with 14 bases lying between them. The chain's CDR3 is CASSLNQRATYEQYF. CDR3 bases: TGTGCCAGCAGCTTGAACCAGCGGGCAACCTACGAGCAGTACTTC.